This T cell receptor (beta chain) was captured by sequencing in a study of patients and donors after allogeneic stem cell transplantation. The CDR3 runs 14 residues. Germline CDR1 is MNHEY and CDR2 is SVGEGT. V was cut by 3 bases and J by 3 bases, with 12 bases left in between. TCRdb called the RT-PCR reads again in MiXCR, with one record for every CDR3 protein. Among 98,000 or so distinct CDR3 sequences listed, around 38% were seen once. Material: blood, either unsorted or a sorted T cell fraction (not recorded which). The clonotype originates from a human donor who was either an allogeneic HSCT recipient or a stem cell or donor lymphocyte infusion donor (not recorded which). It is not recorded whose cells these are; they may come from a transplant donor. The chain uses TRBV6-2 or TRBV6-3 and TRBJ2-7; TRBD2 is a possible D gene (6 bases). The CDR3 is CASSYLGTGYEQYF. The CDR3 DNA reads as TGTGCCAGCAGTTATCTGGGGACTGGCTACGAGCAGTACTTC.